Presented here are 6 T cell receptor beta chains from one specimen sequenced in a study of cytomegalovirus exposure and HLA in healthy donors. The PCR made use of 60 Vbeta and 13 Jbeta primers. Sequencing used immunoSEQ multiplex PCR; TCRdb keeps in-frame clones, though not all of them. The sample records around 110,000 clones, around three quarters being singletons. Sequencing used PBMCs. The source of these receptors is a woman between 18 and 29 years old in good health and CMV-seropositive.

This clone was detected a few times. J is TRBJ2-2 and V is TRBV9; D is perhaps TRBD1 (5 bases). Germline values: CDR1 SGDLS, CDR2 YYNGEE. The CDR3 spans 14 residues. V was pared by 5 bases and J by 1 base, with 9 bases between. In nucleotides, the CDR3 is TGTGCCAGCAGTCTGCAGGGGAACACCGGGGAGCTGTTTTTT. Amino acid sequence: CASSLQGNTGELFF.

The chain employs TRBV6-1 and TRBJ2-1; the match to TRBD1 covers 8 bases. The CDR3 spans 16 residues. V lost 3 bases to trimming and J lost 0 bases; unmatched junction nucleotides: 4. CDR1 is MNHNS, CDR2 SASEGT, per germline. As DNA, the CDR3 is TGTGCCAGCAGTGACTGGACAGGGCACTCCTACAATGAGCAGTTCTTC. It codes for CASSDWTGHSYNEQFF.

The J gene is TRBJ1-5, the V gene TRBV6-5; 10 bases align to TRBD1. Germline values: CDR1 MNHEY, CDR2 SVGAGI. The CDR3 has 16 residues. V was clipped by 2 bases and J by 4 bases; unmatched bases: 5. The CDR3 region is CASSYGRTGGNQPQHF. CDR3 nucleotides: TGTGCCAGCAGTTACGGACGGACAGGGGGTAATCAGCCCCAGCATTTT.

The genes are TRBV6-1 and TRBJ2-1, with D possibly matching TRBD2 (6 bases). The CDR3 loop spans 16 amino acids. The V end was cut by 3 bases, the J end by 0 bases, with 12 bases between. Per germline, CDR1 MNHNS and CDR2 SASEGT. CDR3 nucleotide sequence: TGTGCCAGCAGTGATAATAGCGGAGGCTCCTACAATGAGCAGTTCTTC. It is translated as CASSDNSGGSYNEQFF.

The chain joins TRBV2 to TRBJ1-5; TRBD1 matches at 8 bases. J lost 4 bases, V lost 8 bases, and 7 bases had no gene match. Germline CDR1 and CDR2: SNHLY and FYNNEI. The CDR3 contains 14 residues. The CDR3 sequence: CASADREGNQPQHF. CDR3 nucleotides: TGTGCCAGCGCGGACAGGGAAGGGAATCAGCCCCAGCATTTT.

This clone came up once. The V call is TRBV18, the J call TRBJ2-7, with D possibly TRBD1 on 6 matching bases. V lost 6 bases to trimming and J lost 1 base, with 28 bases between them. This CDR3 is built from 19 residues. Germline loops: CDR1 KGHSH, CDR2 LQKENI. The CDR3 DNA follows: TGTGCCAGCTCCCCAAAAACCGGGACACCGACACACCTTTCCTACGAGCAGTACTTC. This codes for CASSPKTGTPTHLSYEQYF.